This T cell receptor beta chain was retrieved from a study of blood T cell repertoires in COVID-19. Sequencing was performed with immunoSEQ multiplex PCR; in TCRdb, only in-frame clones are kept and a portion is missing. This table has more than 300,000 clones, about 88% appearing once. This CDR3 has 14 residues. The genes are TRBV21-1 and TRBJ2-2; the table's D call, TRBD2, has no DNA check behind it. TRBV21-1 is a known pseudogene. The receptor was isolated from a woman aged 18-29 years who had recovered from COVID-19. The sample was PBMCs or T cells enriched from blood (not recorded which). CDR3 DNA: TGTGCCAGTTGGGGAGCGGGGTACACCGGGGAGCTGTTTTTT. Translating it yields CASWGAGYTGELFF.